This entry features one TCR beta chain sequence. Its antigen specificity is not known. A much bigger clone sits one base away, suggesting this may be a read error. This sample was included in a study of blood T cells in healthy people across ages (dated by TCRdb to between 2014 and 2017). Turning to the overall study: In model experiments, template switching captured about one uniquely barcoded TCR beta cDNA molecule for every two T cells. Using deep sequencing normalized with unique cDNA molecular identifiers, the study measured how TCR beta repertoire diversity changes with age. The donors were split into four age groups: young (average roughly 15 years), middle-aged (more than 35), aged (around 67) and long-lived (over 80). Donors of different ages were randomly distributed across sequencing lanes to avoid experimental bias. For two donors (one aged 18 to 30 and one aged 80 or older), the study analyzed two additional independent replicas of 1 million unique cDNA reads from the same blood draw.

The CDR3 covers 16 residues, taking in both the cysteine and the phenylalanine. Only CDR3 DNA remains: 48 bases, in frame from the first base. The germline V gene gives CDR1 as MGHRA and CDR2 as YSYEKL. What the work shows at the level of the full study, not this receptor alone: Because profiling used bulk unsorted PBMCs, naive and antigen-experienced compartments could not be compared conclusively. As age increased, observed TCR beta diversity per million T cells dropped in a roughly linear way, and a significant reduction was already evident by age about 40. There was a strong correlation between observed TCR beta diversity and the percentage of naive T cells measured by flow cytometry. Estimates of total diversity from one million sequenced T cells were regarded as lower bounds and underestimates. Donor CMV infection status was unknown, potentially confounding age-related changes in expanded clonotypes. Compared with the aged group, the long-lived group had more naive CD4+ T cells, fewer expanded clones and increased TCR diversity, a pattern suggesting age selection.

Library prep was done by 5' RACE. The run used an Illumina HiSeq 2500. The second PCR ran for about 6 to 12 cycles and used a J-beta primer mix along with a sample-barcoded 5' primer. Each TCR beta cDNA molecule received a unique molecular identifier from a template-switch 5' adaptor carrying 12 random nucleotides. Each sample yielded at least 2.5 million CDR3-containing paired-end reads. The Mint cDNA synthesis kit, primed by a TRBC-specific oligonucleotide, was used to synthesize first-strand cDNA from all RNA. After uracil-DNA glycosylase treatment, a first 18-cycle PCR used universal primers M1SS and BC2_uni_R on all cDNA. For the original study's pipeline: For normalization, 1 million high-quality reads were randomly selected from each sample, with every read carrying a distinct molecular identifier. Instead of being binned into consensus sequences, reads that shared molecular identifiers were thrown out. MiTCR, set to a Q25 quality threshold and the strictest error-elimination algorithm, was used for CDR3 identification, clonotype clustering and error correction. A nonparametric unseen species model using Euler transformation provided a lower-bound estimate of total TCR beta diversity. TCRdb handled the public reads itself, with Q25 trimming in fastp and clone calling in MiXCR, and kept productive beta chains. Each CDR3 protein appears once, grouped with its most common genes and DNA. The V and J calls follow TCRdb's processing rather than the paper's. The sample includes approximately 730,000 distinct CDR3 sequences, with more than 40% observed a single time. 20% to 25% of the sample belongs to the ten largest clones.

The approximately 39 donors, aged 6 to 90 years, were systemically healthy Caucasian individuals from Russia. Each donor gave 8.5 to 10 milliliters of peripheral blood, collected into EDTA-treated Vacutainer tubes. Ficoll-Paque density-gradient centrifugation was used to isolate PBMCs, with at least 6.5 million obtained per sample. Total RNA was extracted from PBMCs with Trizol reagent, with at least 5 micrograms obtained per sample. For every donor, an aliquot of PBMCs went through flow cytometry to measure the percentages of naive CD45RAhigh/CD27high T cells. Recombination connected TRBV4-1 to TRBJ2-5; 9 central bases correspond to TRBD1. The DNA end lines up better with TRBJ2-7; the J call may be wrong. Input material: blood. This TCR came from an older woman in good health. The CDR3 region has the sequence CASSIGQGRDSDEQYF. The sequence in DNA is TGCGCCAGCAGTATCGGACAGGGGAGGGATTCGGACGAGCAGTACTTC.